These 9 T cell receptor beta chains came from one sample sequenced in a study of cytomegalovirus exposure and HLA in healthy donors. PCR amplification relied on 60 Vbeta primers (plus 13 Jbeta primers). Data came from immunoSEQ multiplex PCR; TCRdb stores just in-frame clones and leaves some out. Of 100,000 to 150,000 clones detected, around 72% appear once; the ten largest clones hold around 3.7%. Sequencing input: PBMCs. Source of these receptors: a man aged 30 to 45 in good health and CMV-seronegative.

On this clone itself: Other DNA sequences of this sample code for an identical CDR3. J is TRBJ2-7 and V is TRBV7-9; tentatively, D is TRBD2 (6 bases). This CDR3 comprises 13 residues. V lost 2 bases to trimming and J lost 3 bases, with 8 bases between them. The V gene's germline CDR1 is SEHNR and CDR2 FQNEAQ (reference sequence). CDR3 nucleotides: TGTGCCAGCAGCTTATGGGGAGGCTACGAGCAGTACTTC. It specifies CASSLWGGYEQYF.

This chain connects TRBV6-4 to TRBJ1-4; TRBD1 matches 7 bases. The V segment lost 6 bases and the J segment 8 bases; nucleotides outside the gene matches: 9. The CDR3 has 14 residues. CDR1 MRHNA and CDR2 SNTAGT come from the germline V gene. CDR3 region: CASSWDSPWEKLFF. DNA of the CDR3: TGTGCCAGCAGCTGGGACAGCCCCTGGGAAAAACTGTTTTTT.

This clone has only a few counts. The chain is built from TRBV5-4 and TRBJ2-7; weak D call: TRBD1 (5 bases). The CDR3 is made up of 12 amino acids. V was trimmed by 4 bases and J by 4 bases, leaving 9 bases between them. The germline V gene encodes CDR1 SGHNT and CDR2 YYREEE (reference sequence). CDR3 region: CASSGDSYEQYF. In DNA form, the CDR3 reads TGTGCCAGCAGCGGAGACAGTTACGAGCAGTACTTC.

The V gene is TRBV7-3, the J gene TRBJ2-2; no clear D gene. CDR3 length equals 13 residues. V lost 6 bases and J 1 base, leaving 6 bases between the germline ends. Germline-derived CDR1 and CDR2 are SGHTA and FQGTGA. CDR3 loop: CASSSENTGELFF. The DNA for the CDR3 is TGTGCCAGCAGTTCAGAGAACACCGGGGAGCTGTTTTTT. Together with reference TRBV7-3 and TRBJ2-2, the CDR3 gives the full variable domain: GAGVSQTPSNKVTEKGKYVELRCDPISGHTALYWYRQSLGQGPEFLIYFQGTGAADDSGLPNDRFFAVRPEGSVSTLKIQRTERGDSAVYLCASSSENTGELFFGEGSRLTVL.

Turning to this clone: This sample includes further DNA sequences coding for the same CDR3. The V call is TRBV7-3, the J call TRBJ2-2; D ambiguous. The germline V and J ends were trimmed by 5 bases and 2 bases, with 6 bases remaining between them. The germline gives CDR1 SGHTA, CDR2 FQGTGA. The CDR3 extends over 13 amino acids. The CDR3 protein is CASSPLNTGELFF. Here the CDR3 DNA reads TGTGCCAGCAGCCCCCTTAACACCGGGGAGCTGTTTTTT.

The rearrangement links TRBV29-1 to TRBJ2-5; no clear D. CDR3 length: 11 residues. Deletions cut 1 base from V and 13 bases from J, with 13 bases between. The germline gives CDR1 SQVTM, CDR2 ANQGSEA. The CDR3 sequence: CSVEGPRGLYF. The CDR3 DNA follows: TGCAGCGTTGAAGGCCCCCGCGGATTGTACTTC.

The gene calls are TRBV7-6 and TRBJ1-2; possible D gene TRBD1, 5 bases. Germline CDR1 and CDR2: SGHVS and FNYEAQ. This CDR3 has 15 amino acids. The V end was cut by 5 bases, the J end by 4 bases, with 17 bases between. The chain's CDR3 is CASSPTARFFYGYTF. In DNA, the CDR3 is TGTGCCAGCAGCCCGACAGCCAGATTTTTCTATGGCTACACCTTC.

To note about this clone: The same CDR3 also results from other DNA sequences found in this sample. The gene calls are TRBV18 and TRBJ2-1, with 13 nucleotides matching TRBD2. V gave up 2 bases and J gave up 5 bases; unmatched junction bases: 0. Germline values: CDR1 KGHSH, CDR2 LQKENI. The CDR3 has 15 amino acids. CDR3 sequence (DNA): TGTGCCAGCTCACCAGGACTAGCGGGGGACAATGAGCAGTTCTTC. Translating gives CASSPGLAGDNEQFF.

V is TRBV12-5 and J is TRBJ2-1; possible D gene TRBD1, 6 bases. The CDR3 is 12 amino acids. Germline values: CDR1 LGHNT, CDR2 FRNRAP. Between the trimmed V and J ends, which lost 6 bases and 8 bases, there was a span of 11 bases. The CDR3 sequence is CASGQTGDEQFF. The DNA of the CDR3 is TGTGCTAGTGGCCAGACAGGCGATGAGCAGTTCTTC.